The 23 T cell receptor beta chains listed next were all sequenced from one sample in a study of cytomegalovirus exposure and HLA in healthy donors. The PCR used 60 Vbeta and 13 Jbeta primers. The protocol was immunoSEQ multiplex PCR, while the TCRdb copy is restricted to in-frame clones and leaves out a portion. The profile shows 120,000 or so clones, around three quarters of them singletons. Sequencing used PBMCs. All receptors derive from a female donor in good health and CMV-seronegative.

The chain carries TRBV4-1 and TRBJ2-1, with 7 positions matching TRBD2. V dropped 4 bases and J dropped 10; count of bases not matched to a gene: 13. Germline assignment: CDR1 MGHRA and CDR2 YSYEKL. The CDR3 is 15 residues long. The CDR3 here is CASSLLAVSAQEQFF. For the CDR3, the DNA is TGCGCCAGCAGCCTTCTAGCGGTTTCAGCTCAGGAGCAGTTCTTC.

This chain links TRBV10-3 with TRBJ1-1, with D uncertain. Trimming shortened V by 4 bases and J by 1 base, and 7 bases separated the two germline ends. Germline CDR1 and CDR2: ENHRY and SYGVKD. This CDR3 has 13 residues. The CDR3 protein is CAISGTANTEAFF. The CDR3, as DNA: TGTGCCATCAGTGGGACTGCGAACACTGAAGCTTTCTTT.

The chain couples TRBV7-2 to TRBJ1-5; D is undetermined. The CDR3 spans 12 residues. V was clipped by 2 bases and J by 7 bases, with 6 bases between them. CDR1 SGHTA and CDR2 FQGNSA come from the germline V gene. The CDR3 nucleotides are TGTGCCAGCAGCTTATTGGGCCAGCCCCAGCATTTT. It translates to CASSLLGQPQHF.

V is TRBV18 and J is TRBJ2-2; 9 bases fit TRBD2. CDR1 is KGHSH and CDR2 is LQKENI in the germline V gene. The CDR3 covers 18 residues. Unmatched junction bases numbered 13, after V lost 8 bases and J lost 0 bases. CDR3 residues: CASPSVPSGMANTGELFF. DNA of the CDR3: TGTGCCAGCCCCTCGGTGCCTAGCGGGATGGCGAACACCGGGGAGCTGTTTTTT.

The J gene is TRBJ1-4, the V gene TRBV6-4, with D hard to call. V dropped 6 bases and J dropped 7 bases, with 12 bases sitting between them. The V gene's germline CDR1 is MRHNA and CDR2 SNTAGT. This CDR3 has 13 amino acids. The CDR3 nucleotides read TGTGCCAGCAGAGCAGATGGGAGTGAAAAACTGTTTTTT. Amino acids: CASRADGSEKLFF.

This chain connects TRBV7-6 to TRBJ1-5; D is unclear. Trimming stripped 3 bases from V and 5 bases from J, with 14 bases between. This CDR3 contains 15 residues. Germline CDR1 is SGHVS and CDR2 is FNYEAQ. The CDR3 nucleotides are TGTGCCAGCAGCTTTGGCAGGTCTTATCATCAGCCCCAGCATTTT. It yields the protein CASSFGRSYHQPQHF.

J is TRBJ2-7 and V is TRBV6-1; possibly TRBD1 for D (6 bases). V lost 3 bases and J lost 0, with 6 bases in between. CDR1 MNHNS and CDR2 SASEGT come from the germline V gene. This CDR3 spans 13 amino acids. The DNA for the CDR3 is TGTGCCAGCAGTGAGGACAGCTCCTACGAGCAGTACTTC. Its protein is CASSEDSSYEQYF.

This clone was recorded once. J is TRBJ1-5 and V is TRBV30; TRBD1 might be the D (6 bases). The CDR3 covers 13 residues. V was trimmed by 3 bases and J by 9 bases, leaving 15 bases between them. Germline assignment: CDR1 GTSNPN and CDR2 SVGIG (reference sequence). The CDR3 bases are TGTGCCTGGAGCAAAGACAGGTCCCGGCCCCAGCATTTT. As protein: CAWSKDRSRPQHF.

V usage is TRBV28 and J usage is TRBJ2-7; 10 positions agree with TRBD2. V was pared by 7 bases and J by 7 bases, with 16 bases of the junction left unmatched. This CDR3 has 16 residues. Germline CDR1 and CDR2: MDHEN and SYDVKM. The CDR3 DNA sequence: TGTGCCAGCACTGGTGGGGCTAGCGGGAGTTGGGGGGAGCAGTACTTC. The encoded protein is CASTGGASGSWGEQYF.

The chain couples TRBV4-1 to TRBJ1-2; 8 nucleotides align to TRBD1. Germline CDR1 is MGHRA and CDR2 is YSYEKL. V lost 6 bases to trimming and J lost 4 bases; unmatched junction nucleotides: 13. This CDR3 has 16 amino acids. CDR3 in amino acids: CASRQSTGQGLYGYTF. The CDR3 DNA is TGCGCCAGCAGGCAATCCACTGGACAGGGCCTCTATGGCTACACCTTC.

This chain links TRBV6-1 with TRBJ1-1, with 7 bases identical to TRBD1. This CDR3 is built from 13 residues. The V gene's germline CDR1 is MNHNS and CDR2 SASEGT. The ends lost 6 bases at V and 3 bases at J; junction bases unmatched: 4. The CDR3 nucleotides read TGTGCCAGCAGGGTTGACAGGGACACTGAAGCTTTCTTT. Translated: CASRVDRDTEAFF.

This chain links TRBV29-1 with TRBJ2-7, with a tentative D call TRBD2 (5 bases). Trimming removed 0 bases from V and 7 bases from J, with 16 bases in between. The germline V gene encodes CDR1 SQVTM and CDR2 ANQGSEA. The CDR3 contains 14 residues. CDR3 nucleotides: TGCAGCGTTGAAGAAGGCAAGAGGACGGGAGAGCAGTACTTC. It specifies CSVEEGKRTGEQYF.

This chain joins TRBV7-3 and TRBJ2-2; D gene ambiguous. V lost 5 bases, J lost 5 bases, and 9 bases lay in between. Germline lookup yields CDR1 SGHTA and CDR2 FQGTGA. The CDR3 totals 13 residues. CDR3 amino acids: CASSPTETGELFF. DNA for the CDR3: TGTGCCAGCAGCCCCACGGAGACCGGGGAGCTGTTTTTT.

The CDR3 DNA is TGTGGAATCAGGGCGTCTGGAAACACCATATATTTT. This sequence encodes CGIRASGNTIYF. The chain carries TRBV30 and TRBJ1-3; D may be TRBD1 (5 bases). The CDR3 extends over 12 amino acids. Germline values: CDR1 GTSNPN, CDR2 SVGIG (reference sequence). Variable domain in full (rest from reference TRBV30 and TRBJ1-3): SQTIHQWPATLVQPVGSPLSLECTVEGTSNPNLYWYRQAAGRGLQLLFYSVGIGQISSEVPQNLSASRPQDRQFILSSKKLLLSDSGFYLCGIRASGNTIYFGEGSWLTVV.

The genes are TRBV11-2 and TRBJ2-6; D not resolved. CDR3 length equals 13 residues. With 11 bases removed from V and 4 bases from J, the gap between germline ends came to 12 bases. Germline V gives CDR1 SGHAT, CDR2 FQNNGV. CDR3 nucleotides: TGTGCCGCCCAGGTCGCCGGGGCCAACGTCCTGACTTTC. It is translated as CAAQVAGANVLTF.

In this sample, this clone turned up a few times. This sequence joins TRBV4-1 and TRBJ2-3, with 10 positions matching TRBD2. The CDR3 extends over 15 amino acids. The V and J ends lost 4 bases and 5 bases, in that order; junction bases with no gene match: 6. Looked up from germline, CDR1 is MGHRA and CDR2 is YSYEKL. DNA of the CDR3: TGCGCCAGCAGCCGCAGTGGGACTAGCGAAGATACGCAGTATTTT. Residues: CASSRSGTSEDTQYF.

The chain has TRBV21-1 and TRBJ2-5; the table calls TRBD2, which could not be checked here. TRBV21-1 is a listed pseudogene. The CDR3 length is 13 residues. The CDR3 spells CASREAGVETQYF. CDR3 nucleotides: TGTGCCAGCAGGGAAGCGGGGGTAGAGACCCAGTACTTC.

This clone was seen a single time. Compared with germline, one end of the junction differs, possibly owing to a read error. This sequence joins TRBV19 and TRBJ2-6; weak D call: TRBD1 (6 bases). CDR1 and CDR2 (germline): LNHDA, SQIVND (reference sequence). The CDR3 consists of 16 residues. The CDR3 DNA sequence: TGTGCCAGTAAAACAGGGCCTCACGCTGGGGCCAACGGCCTGACTTTC. Translation: CASKTGPHAGANGLTF.

J is TRBJ2-6 and V is TRBV5-1; D is undetermined. CDR1 SGHRS and CDR2 YFSETQ come from the germline V gene. The CDR3 covers 14 residues. Trimming took 1 base from V and 2 from J, leaving 4 bases between them. The CDR3 DNA sequence: TGCGCCAGCAGCTTGTCAACTGGGGCCAACGTCCTGACTTTC. The encoded protein is CASSLSTGANVLTF.

V gene TRBV6-5 combines with J gene TRBJ2-1; 8 nucleotides align to TRBD2. The J segment lost 9 bases and the V segment lost 5 bases, leaving 9 bases of the junction unmatched. The CDR3 consists of 14 residues. Germline assignment: CDR1 MNHEY and CDR2 SVGAGI. Here the CDR3 DNA reads TGTGCCAGCAGTCCCGGGACTAGTAAGGTTGAGCAGTTCTTC. Translation: CASSPGTSKVEQFF.

The chain combines TRBV9 with TRBJ2-1, with 16 bases identical to TRBD2. This CDR3 has 17 amino acids. J was trimmed by 6 bases and V by 2 bases; bases with no gene match: 5. Germline loops: CDR1 SGDLS, CDR2 YYNGEE. CDR3 DNA sequence: TGTGCCAGCAGCGTGTCGGGACTAGCGGGAGGGAGCAATGAGCAGTTCTTC. Translated: CASSVSGLAGGSNEQFF.

This clone was seen once. The V and J genes are TRBV28 and TRBJ2-7, with a tentative D call TRBD2 (5 bases). This CDR3 is 18 amino acids long. V was shortened by 4 bases and J by 3 bases, with 25 bases between the two germline ends. CDR1 and CDR2 from the germline V gene are MDHEN and SYDVKM. CDR3: CASSWVRRAARNLYEQYF. CDR3 coding DNA: TGTGCCAGCAGTTGGGTTCGGCGGGCCGCCCGGAACCTCTACGAGCAGTACTTC.

The chain carries TRBV4-1 and TRBJ2-3; 7 nucleotides line up with TRBD2. V trimming: 4 bases; J trimming: 5 bases; junction bases outside the gene matches: 9. Germline CDR1 and CDR2: MGHRA and YSYEKL. CDR3 size: 15 residues. CDR3 nucleotide sequence: TGCGCCAGCAGCCCGCTAGCGGTCGGAGGAGATACGCAGTATTTT. Translating gives CASSPLAVGGDTQYF.